The entry below describes one T cell receptor beta chain. Only one count was recorded for this clone. The antigen this receptor binds is unknown. Base quality data are lacking; no much larger clone is found one base away. The junction shows trimming of 0 bases on V and 3 bases on J, plus 6 bases between the germline ends. The cysteine opens and the phenylalanine closes a CDR3 of 13 amino acids. This entry keeps only the CDR3 DNA: 39 bases, framed from base 1. Via the germline V gene, CDR1 is SGDLS and CDR2 YYNGEE. The immunoSEQ v4 bias-controlled multiplex PCR assay, performed blinded to group allocation, was used to amplify TCR-beta CDR3 regions from genomic DNA. To estimate nucleated cell and T cell quantities per sample, reference gene primers were included together with the TCR-beta primers. Sequencing of the libraries was performed on an Illumina MiSeq with a 100-cycle paired-end protocol. The authors processed their data as follows. The immunoSEQ Analyzer software was used to calculate diversity and richness, with richness measured by iChao1 and clonality based on Pielou evenness and Shannon diversity (range 0-1, where higher values mean less diversity). Using confidence 3 and substitution 2, CDR3 amino acid sequences together with their V/J genes were queried against VDJdb for CMV, EBV and influenza A specificities. The Morisita-Horn index was used to assess how much TCR-beta amino acid clonotypes overlapped between the villitis of unknown etiology, infectious villitis and control repertoires. TCRdb limited this immuneACCESS table to in-frame rearrangements with V and J called. A share of clones is missing; checked studies link under half to unresolved V genes, and the rest is unexplained. V and J calls and clone size come straight from that table; D and trimming were deduced from the DNA. Recorded for this sample are about 3,200 clones; approximately 70% of them occurred a single time. The ten largest make up roughly 17% of the sample.

Five infectious villitis placentae were included, four with confirmed cytomegalovirus and one with Toxoplasma gondii, and were not matched to other groups. The mothers in the infectious villitis group were younger, had smaller fetuses, and delivered preterm or had intrauterine demise in two cases. Placentae were collected after delivery and underwent gross and histological evaluation before archival tissue selection. Five 10-micron scrolls were cut from each FFPE block, and DNA was isolated using the AllPrep DNA/RNA FFPE Tissue kit. NanoDrop was used to check DNA concentration and purity, and a Bioanalyzer was used to assess RNA quality. This entry comes from a study of T cells in placental villitis. Study-level background: Placental TCR-beta repertoires were compared across villitis of unknown etiology, gestational-age-matched unaffected controls, and infectious villitis in order to test an allograft-versus-infection hypothesis. The study at large found these results: Small amounts of decidua were contained in the paraffin blocks, so some of the captured T cells, especially in controls, may have been decidual rather than villous infiltrates. CMV-specific clone frequencies were lower in villitis of unknown etiology than in infectious CMV cases (around 0.001 vs 0.01), and villitis of unknown etiology did not differ from controls on this measure. Bulk tissue sequencing could not distinguish helper, regulatory or cytotoxic T cells, nor maternal versus fetal T cells, and excluded gamma-delta receptors.

This TCR came from a human patient with infectious villitis; the placental T cells may come from both mother and fetus. Sequenced material: placental tissue containing maternal and fetal cells. The rearranged chain carries TRBV9 and TRBJ2-5, with a tentative D gene TRBD1 over 5 matching bases. The nucleotide sequence reads TGTGCCAGCAGCGTAGGGACAAAAGAGACCCAGTACTTC. Its protein reads: CASSVGTKETQYF.